What follows describes a single TCR beta chain. Unmatched junction bases numbered 6, after V lost 0 bases and J lost 4 bases. The CDR3 loop spans 16 amino acids. Germline V lookup: CDR1 MRHNA, CDR2 SNTAGT. The data were taken from a study of blood T cell repertoires in COVID-19. Study-level information: The United States, Italy and Spain provided the acute and convalescent COVID-19 samples. T cells, B-cell-depleted T cells, or PBMCs supplied cDNA or gDNA.

Followed longitudinally, the Seattle patients had been enrolled during active infection. As handled by the study authors: Amplifying reference gene primers gave estimates of nucleated cell counts. Libraries were prepared by immunoSEQ multiplex PCR; TCRdb keeps only in-frame clonotypes and omits some of them. V, J and clone size were drawn from that table, and D and trimming were deduced from the DNA. The table includes more than 95,000 clones, 90% to 95% detected once. The gene calls are TRBV6-4 and TRBJ2-3, with TRBD2 identical over 8 bases. The sequence was collected from a man over 45 with COVID-19, enrolled during active disease. Sample: peripheral blood. This CDR3 reads CASSDSAGGSSDTQYF. CDR3 nucleotide sequence: TGTGCCAGCAGTGACTCGGCGGGAGGAAGTTCAGATACGCAGTATTTT.